This entry lists 21 T cell receptor beta chains sequenced from one sample in a study of T cell changes during pregnancy in multiple sclerosis. Sequencing used immunoSEQ multiplex PCR; TCRdb keeps in-frame clones, though not all of them. The repertoire has approximately 66,000 clones, roughly nine tenths of them found once; the top ten carry approximately 5.7%. The sample was CD8+ T cells from peripheral blood mononuclear cells, taken before pregnancy. The receptor set was obtained from a female donor with multiple sclerosis, enrolled in a pregnancy study.

The chain uses TRBV19 and TRBJ2-7, with a possible D match to TRBD2 (5 bases). The CDR3 is made up of 15 amino acids. Germline CDR1 reads LNHDA; CDR2 reads SQIVND (reference sequence). Trimming removed 3 bases from V and 0 bases from J, with 12 bases in between. CDR3 DNA sequence: TGTGCCAGTAGTATGACCGCGGGTCTCTCCTACGAGCAGTACTTC. This codes for CASSMTAGLSYEQYF.

The table lists this clone with a count of one. The V and J genes are TRBV7-9 and TRBJ1-1, with D possibly matching TRBD1 (6 bases). The CDR3 totals 15 residues. Germline assignment: CDR1 SEHNR and CDR2 FQNEAQ (reference sequence). V was trimmed by 5 bases and J by 2 bases, leaving 15 bases between them. This CDR3 reads CASSAPGTHNTEAFF. In DNA, the CDR3 is TGTGCCAGCAGCGCCCCAGGGACACATAACACTGAAGCTTTCTTT. Filled out from reference TRBV7-9 and TRBJ1-1, the complete variable domain reads DTGVSQNPRHKITKRGQNVTFRCDPISEHNRLYWYRQTLGQGPEFLTYFQNEAQLEKSRLLSDRFSAERPKGSFSTLEIQRTEQGDSAMYLCASSAPGTHNTEAFFGQGTRLTVV.

The rearrangement links TRBV14 to TRBJ2-7; D might be TRBD2 (5 bases). The CDR3 is made up of 12 amino acids. V lost 2 bases and J 6 bases, leaving 8 bases between the germline ends. From germline, CDR1 is SGHDN and CDR2 FVKESK. For the CDR3, the DNA is TGTGCCAGCAGCCAAAGGGAGCCCGAGCAGTACTTC. Amino acids: CASSQREPEQYF. Variable domain in full (rest from reference TRBV14 and TRBJ2-7): EAGVTQFPSHSVIEKGQTVTLRCDPISGHDNLYWYRRVMGKEIKFLLHFVKESKQDESGMPNNRFLAERTGGTYSTLKVQPAELEDSGVYFCASSQREPEQYFGPGTRLTVT.

The genes are TRBV7-6 and TRBJ1-5; D gene ambiguous. The ends were cut back, 5 bases at V and 0 bases at J, with 8 bases in the middle. The CDR3 has 14 amino acids. CDR1 is SGHVS and CDR2 is FNYEAQ in the germline V gene. In DNA, the CDR3 is TGTGCCAGCAGCCAACCTAATAGCAATCAGCCCCAGCATTTT. Translating it yields CASSQPNSNQPQHF.

This chain connects TRBV6-5 to TRBJ1-2; D unresolved. Trimming took off 2 bases at V and 5 bases at J, with 12 bases between the two ends. This CDR3 spans 14 amino acids. Germline-derived CDR1 and CDR2 are MNHEY and SVGAGI. DNA of the CDR3: TGTGCCAGCAGTTACGGCGCAGGCAGTTATGGCTACACCTTC. It yields the protein CASSYGAGSYGYTF.

With regard to this clone: Distinct nucleotide sequences in the sample also encode this CDR3. V gene TRBV6-1 combines with J gene TRBJ1-2; D might be TRBD1 (5 bases). V was cut by 3 bases and J by 6 bases, with 23 bases left in between. The CDR3 sequence is 17 residues long. From germline, CDR1 is MNHNS and CDR2 SASEGT. In DNA form, the CDR3 reads TGTGCCAGCAGTGATCGAGGCCCCGGTGGGGGGTGGCATGGCTACACCTTC. Protein sequence: CASSDRGPGGGWHGYTF.

The chain joins TRBV11-2 to TRBJ1-1; 7 bases line up with TRBD1. Germline lookup yields CDR1 SGHAT and CDR2 FQNNGV. J gave up 12 bases and V 5 bases, and 9 bases lay outside the gene matches. The CDR3 is 12 residues long. CDR3 nucleotides: TGTGCCAGCAGCCCTACAGGGGCGGGGACTTTCTTT. It yields the protein CASSPTGAGTFF. Looking up the rest from reference TRBV11-2 and TRBJ1-1 gives the full variable domain: EAGVAQSPRYKIIEKRQSVAFWCNPISGHATLYWYQQILGQGPKLLIQFQNNGVVDDSQLPKDRFSAERLKGVDSTLKIQPAKLEDSAVYLCASSPTGAGTFFGQGTRLTVV.

V is TRBV5-1 and J is TRBJ2-7; 8 bases fit TRBD1. The length of the CDR3 is 15 residues. V lost 4 bases, J lost 0 bases, and 6 bases stayed unmatched. Germline V lookup: CDR1 SGHRS, CDR2 YFSETQ. For the CDR3, the DNA is TGCGCCAGCAGCGGAGGGGACAGGAGCTCCTACGAGCAGTACTTC. It is translated as CASSGGDRSSYEQYF.

The chain couples TRBV9 to TRBJ1-2; TRBD1 is a possible D gene (5 bases). This CDR3 is built from 14 residues. Germline V CDR1 and CDR2: SGDLS, YYNGEE. Trimming pared 0 bases from V and 1 base from J, leaving 7 bases between. The CDR3 loop is CASSVGQLNYGYTF. The CDR3 region has the DNA TGTGCCAGCAGCGTAGGACAGCTTAACTATGGCTACACCTTC. The variable domain in full, with the rest retrieved from reference TRBV9 and TRBJ1-2, is DSGVTQTPKHLITATGQRVTLRCSPRSGDLSVYWYQQSLDQGLQFLIQYYNGEERAKGNILERFSAQQFPDLHSELNLSSLELGDSALYFCASSVGQLNYGYTFGSGTRLTVV.

The chain recombines TRBV7-6 with TRBJ2-7, with a weak D call TRBD1 (5 bases). The ends were cut back, 1 base at V and 3 bases at J, with 10 bases in the middle. The CDR3 covers 14 residues. CDR1 is SGHVS and CDR2 is FNYEAQ in the germline V gene. This CDR3 is CASSLGADSYEQYF. CDR3 bases: TGTGCCAGCAGCTTAGGGGCCGACAGCTACGAGCAGTACTTC. Drawing the rest from reference TRBV7-6 and TRBJ2-7, the complete variable domain is GAGVSQSPRYKVTKRGQDVALRCDPISGHVSLYWYRQALGQGPEFLTYFNYEAQQDKSGLPNDRFSAERPEGSISTLTIQRTEQRDSAMYRCASSLGADSYEQYFGPGTRLTVT.

Only one count was recorded for this clone. The chain couples TRBV7-8 to TRBJ2-5; 9 nucleotides match TRBD2. V lost 5 bases to trimming and J lost 5 bases; unmatched junction nucleotides: 3. The germline CDR1 and CDR2 sequences are SGHVS and FQNEAQ. The CDR3 covers 13 residues. CDR3 amino acids: CASSGAGGETQYF. In nucleotides, the CDR3 is TGTGCCAGCAGCGGAGCGGGGGGTGAGACCCAGTACTTC.

The chain couples TRBV7-3 to TRBJ2-3; 14 bases match TRBD2. From germline, CDR1 is SGHTA and CDR2 FQGTGA. V lost 1 base and J lost 4; bases outside the gene matches: 4. The CDR3 length is 17 residues. In DNA, the CDR3 is TGTGCCAGCAGCTTAAAGGGACTAGCGGGAGCGTCAGATACGCAGTATTTT. Residues: CASSLKGLAGASDTQYF.

The chain joins TRBV13 to TRBJ2-1; 8 bases fit TRBD2. V gave up 2 bases and J gave up 7 bases; unmatched junction bases: 13. This CDR3 region has 17 residues. Germline lookup yields CDR1 PRHDT and CDR2 FYEKMQ (reference sequence). The CDR3, as DNA: TGTGCCAGCAGCTTACCCTCCCAGCGGGGGCTTTGGAATGAGCAGTTCTTC. Translated, it gives CASSLPSQRGLWNEQFF.

V is TRBV6-1 and J is TRBJ1-5; D possibly corresponds to TRBD1 (5 bases). Germline V gene data show CDR1 as MNHNS and CDR2 as SASEGT. CDR3 length: 14 residues. V was pared by 2 bases and J by 7 bases, with 12 bases between. CDR3: CASSELGEGQPQHF. The DNA of the CDR3 is TGTGCCAGCAGTGAATTGGGGGAGGGACAGCCCCAGCATTTT.

V gene TRBV5-1 combines with J gene TRBJ2-3, with D maybe TRBD1 (6 bases). Looked up from germline, CDR1 is SGHRS and CDR2 is YFSETQ. Trimming removed 2 bases from V and 3 bases from J, with 7 bases in between. The CDR3 covers 13 residues. The CDR3 here is CASSFTGTDTQYF. Written as DNA, the CDR3 is TGCGCCAGCAGCTTTACAGGGACAGATACGCAGTATTTT.

The DNA of the CDR3 is TGTGCCAGCAGCTCCCTGGACATCTCGATTTACAATGAGCAGTTCTTC. Residues: CASSSLDISIYNEQFF. The chain carries TRBV9 and TRBJ2-1; perhaps TRBD1 as D (5 bases). In germline, CDR1 is SGDLS, CDR2 YYNGEE. The CDR3 is 16 residues long. V lost 4 bases and J 4 bases, leaving 18 bases between the germline ends.

The chain uses TRBV19 and TRBJ2-7, with D possibly being TRBD2 (5 bases). Germline V lookup: CDR1 LNHDA, CDR2 SQIVND (reference sequence). Trimming removed 1 base at V and 0 bases at J, with 10 bases between. The CDR3 loop spans 15 amino acids. The CDR3 reads CASSIVRDGSYEQYF. The CDR3 DNA reads TGTGCCAGTAGTATAGTGAGGGATGGCTCCTACGAGCAGTACTTC.

The rearrangement links TRBV9 to TRBJ2-5, with D unclear. The germline V gene has CDR1 SGDLS and CDR2 YYNGEE. This CDR3 region has 14 residues. V lost 7 bases and J lost 0, with 13 bases in between. CDR3 DNA: TGTGCCAGCGGCCGACTTGCCGACCAAGAGACCCAGTACTTC. Its translation is CASGRLADQETQYF.

The rearrangement joins TRBV5-1 to TRBJ2-2, with D hard to call. CDR1 and CDR2 (germline): SGHRS, YFSETQ. Trimming shortened V by 0 bases and J by 1 base, and 4 bases separated the two germline ends. The CDR3 length is 14 residues. The chain's CDR3 is CASSLAGNTGELFF. The CDR3 bases are TGCGCCAGCAGCTTGGCGGGGAACACCGGGGAGCTGTTTTTT.

The chain uses TRBV2 and TRBJ2-1, with 8 nucleotides matching TRBD2. The CDR3 covers 15 residues. Per germline, CDR1 SNHLY and CDR2 FYNNEI. The V segment lost 6 bases and the J segment 1 base; nucleotides outside the gene matches: 5. CDR3 coding DNA: TGTGCCAGCAGAAATAGCGGGGCATCCTACAATGAGCAGTTCTTC. This sequence encodes CASRNSGASYNEQFF.

This clone was counted between two and nine times. The V and J genes are TRBV7-6 and TRBJ2-7; TRBD1 might be the D (5 bases). CDR3 length equals 14 residues. CDR1 and CDR2 (germline): SGHVS, FNYEAQ. The V end was cut by 1 base, the J end by 3 bases, with 10 bases between. CDR3 nucleotide sequence: TGTGCCAGCAGCTTAGATTGGACAAACTACGAGCAGTACTTC. Translation gives CASSLDWTNYEQYF.